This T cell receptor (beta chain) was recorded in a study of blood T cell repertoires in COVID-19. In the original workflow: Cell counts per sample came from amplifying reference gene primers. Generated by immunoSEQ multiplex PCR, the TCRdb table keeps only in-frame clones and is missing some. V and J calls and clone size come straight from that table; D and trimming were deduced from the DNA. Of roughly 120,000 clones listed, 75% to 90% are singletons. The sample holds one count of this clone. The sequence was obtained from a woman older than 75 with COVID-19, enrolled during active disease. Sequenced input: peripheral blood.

CDR3 DNA: TGTGCCAGCAGCACGGGACAGGGAAGCAACTATGGCTACACCTTC. It yields the protein CASSTGQGSNYGYTF. The chain recombines TRBV9 with TRBJ1-2; 9 bases match TRBD1. The CDR3 sequence is 15 residues long. The junction had 6 bases not matched to a gene; V was cut back by 4 bases and J by 2 bases. Germline values: CDR1 SGDLS, CDR2 YYNGEE.